This T cell receptor beta chain originates from a study of PD-1 blockade in classical Hodgkin lymphoma. V lost 3 bases, J lost 2 bases, and 0 bases stayed unmatched. This CDR3 has 14 amino acids. Per the germline V gene, CDR1 is SGHNT and CDR2 is YYREEE (reference sequence). Method: immunoSEQ multiplex PCR; TCRdb's copy keeps in-frame clones and lacks some. The data hold roughly 140,000 clones, with around 84% observed a single time. Relapses following autologous stem cell transplantation were seen in all patients, with brentuximab vedotin exposure varying. This chain joins TRBV5-4 and TRBJ2-5, with 11 nucleotides matching TRBD1. The specimen was peripheral blood mononuclear cells (PBMCs), collected before the second cycle of nivolumab. The origin of this receptor is a human donor with classical Hodgkin lymphoma. The CDR3 nucleotides are TGTGCCAGCAGCTGGGACAGGGGGCAAGAGACCCAGTACTTC. Encoded protein: CASSWDRGQETQYF.